What follows are 15 T cell receptor beta chains derived from one specimen sequenced in a study of response to subunit inactivated influenza vaccine. TCRdb reprocessed the RT-PCR reads with MiXCR, giving one entry per CDR3 protein. The repertoire consists of fewer than 600,000 distinct CDR3 sequences, with around 7.9% occurring once and the leading ten covering around 13%. The sample consisted of PBMCs from blood, taken approximately 25 months after vaccination. The source is a man between 50 and 69 years old who received an inactivated influenza vaccine.

This clonotype was counted at least ten times. The chain links TRBV29-1 to TRBJ1-1; 7 bases map to TRBD1. The CDR3 is 17 residues long. V lost 5 bases and J lost 0; bases outside the gene matches: 15. In germline, CDR1 is SQVTM, CDR2 ANQGSEA. The CDR3 region has the DNA TGCAGCGTTCGATCCAGAGGGGGCGCAGGGGTGAACACTGAAGCTTTCTTT. Protein product: CSVRSRGGAGVNTEAFF. The full variable domain, its missing parts supplied by reference TRBV29-1 and TRBJ1-1, is SAVISQKPSRDICQRGTSLTIQCQVDSQVTMMFWYRQQPGQSLTLIATANQGSEATYESGFVIDKFPISRPNLTFSTLTVSNMSPEDSSIYLCSVRSRGGAGVNTEAFFGQGTRLTVV.

Notes on this clonotype: A much larger clone differs by one base, so this may be a read error. The chain employs TRBV12-3 or TRBV12-4 and TRBJ1-2, with 9 bases aligning to TRBD1. Trimming took 8 bases from V and 0 from J; bases not matched to a gene: 10. The CDR3 extends over 16 amino acids. CDR3 DNA: TGTGCCAGCGCCAAGGGACAGGGTCGGACTAACTATGGCTACACCTTC. This sequence encodes CASAKGQGRTNYGYTF.

The chain uses TRBV4-1 and TRBJ2-1; D uncertain. Trimming cost V 1 base and J 4 bases, with 8 bases left between them. The CDR3 consists of 14 residues. The V gene's germline CDR1 is MGHRA and CDR2 YSYEKL. Here the CDR3 DNA reads TGCGCCAGCAGCCAAGGGTTACTATACAATGAGCAGTTCTTC. This gives the protein CASSQGLLYNEQFF.

This clonotype was found a few times. The V call is TRBV6-1, the J call TRBJ1-1; TRBD1 might be the D (6 bases). Germline V gives CDR1 MNHNS, CDR2 SASEGT. Trimming pared 4 bases from V and 4 bases from J, leaving 13 bases between. The CDR3 has 14 residues. CDR3 residues: CASSGLGAGTEAFF. CDR3 DNA: TGTGCCAGCAGTGGGCTGGGGGCGGGCACTGAAGCTTTCTTT.

In its sample, this clonotype was seen many times. The chain links TRBV6-2 or TRBV6-3 to TRBJ1-2; D call uncertain. CDR1 is MNHEY and CDR2 is SVGEGT in the germline V gene. This CDR3 comprises 15 residues. Trimming took off 0 bases at V and 2 bases at J, with 10 bases between the two ends. CDR3 sequence: CASSYSPGRNYGYTF. As DNA, the CDR3 is TGTGCCAGCAGTTACTCGCCGGGTAGGAACTATGGCTACACCTTC.

This clonotype showed up just a few times. The genes are TRBV6-2 or TRBV6-3 and TRBJ2-3; 12 bases align to TRBD2. The V and J ends lost 7 bases and 6 bases, in that order; junction bases with no gene match: 2. The CDR3 is 13 amino acids. Germline V gene lookup returns CDR1 MNHEY and CDR2 SVGEGT. Written as DNA, the CDR3 is TGTGCCAGCATTGGACTAGCGGGGGATACGCAGTATTTT. Protein: CASIGLAGDTQYF.

This clonotype came up a few times. The J gene is TRBJ1-1, the V gene TRBV5-1; perhaps TRBD1 as D (5 bases). There are 13 residues in the CDR3. V was trimmed by 4 bases and J by 5 bases, leaving 12 bases between them. Germline lookup yields CDR1 SGHRS and CDR2 YFSETQ. CDR3 amino acids: CASSGTVRTEAFF. For the CDR3, the DNA is TGCGCCAGCAGCGGGACGGTTCGGACTGAAGCTTTCTTT.

This clonotype was detected many times. The gene calls are TRBV10-3 and TRBJ2-7; 9 nucleotides line up with TRBD1. Germline CDR1 ENHRY, CDR2 SYGVKD. The CDR3 covers 13 residues. V shed 6 bases, J shed 5 bases, and the junction held 5 bases outside the gene matches. CDR3 sequence (DNA): TGTGCCATCAGGGGACAGGGAAGGAACGAGCAGTACTTC. Encoded protein: CAIRGQGRNEQYF.

This clonotype appeared a few times. The rearrangement links TRBV7-3 to TRBJ2-2; 7 nucleotides line up with TRBD1. V was clipped by 4 bases and J by 4 bases; unmatched bases: 3. There are 14 residues in the CDR3. Germline assignment: CDR1 SGHTA and CDR2 FQGTGA. CDR3 bases: TGTGCCAGCAGCTCGACAGGGAGCACCGGGGAGCTGTTTTTT. Translating it yields CASSSTGSTGELFF.

This chain connects TRBV5-1 to TRBJ1-1, with D unclear. The germline CDR1 and CDR2 sequences are SGHRS and YFSETQ. This CDR3 has 15 amino acids. With 0 bases removed from V and 4 bases from J, the gap between germline ends came to 13 bases. CDR3: CASSLESTVSTEAFF. The CDR3 nucleotides read TGCGCCAGCAGCTTGGAGTCCACAGTGAGCACTGAAGCTTTCTTT.

This clonotype was found a few times. The chain uses TRBV10-3 and TRBJ1-2; 12 nucleotides align to TRBD1. The trim removed 4 bases at V and 8 bases at J, leaving 5 bases unmatched. From germline, CDR1 is ENHRY and CDR2 SYGVKD. The CDR3 runs 14 residues. The CDR3 region has the DNA TGTGCCATCAGTGCGGGACAGGGGGCTCGCGGCTACACCTTC. Protein: CAISAGQGARGYTF.

This clonotype was seen a handful of times. The rearrangement joins TRBV7-9 to TRBJ2-7; 7 bases are shared with TRBD1. The trim removed 2 bases at V and 2 bases at J, leaving 3 bases unmatched. This CDR3 contains 14 residues. Germline V gives CDR1 SEHNR, CDR2 FQNEAQ (reference sequence). The CDR3 coding sequence is TGTGCCAGCAGCTTATCCGGGACAGCCTACGAGCAGTACTTC. It translates to CASSLSGTAYEQYF.

The chain joins TRBV2 to TRBJ1-6; D ambiguous. The CDR3 is 11 residues long. The V end lost 4 bases, the J end lost 9 bases, and 4 bases lay between the germline ends. CDR1 is SNHLY and CDR2 is FYNNEI in the germline V gene. CDR3 sequence reads: CASSGSSPLHF. CDR3 coding DNA: TGTGCCAGCAGTGGAAGTTCACCCCTCCACTTT.

The J gene is TRBJ2-3, the V gene TRBV20-1; D is perhaps TRBD1 or TRBD2 (6 bases each). The CDR3 has 13 residues. The V gene's germline CDR1 is DFQATT and CDR2 SNEGSKA (reference sequence). Trimming took 7 bases from V and 2 from J, leaving 13 bases between them. CDR3 in DNA: TGCAGTGACGGAGGGGGGACCACAGATACGCAGTATTTT. Translated, it gives CSDGGGTTDTQYF.

This clonotype was observed many times. CDR3 protein: CSARDSQSYGYTF. CDR3 bases: TGCAGTGCTAGAGATTCACAGTCCTATGGCTACACCTTC. J is TRBJ1-2 and V is TRBV20-1; D is uncertain. This CDR3 spans 13 amino acids. Germline V lookup: CDR1 DFQATT, CDR2 SNEGSKA (reference sequence). V shed 0 bases and J shed 4 bases, with 9 bases lying between them.